This T cell receptor (beta chain) was recovered during a study of blood T cell repertoires in COVID-19. Some clones are missing from TCRdb's copy, which holds only in-frame ones; the method was immunoSEQ multiplex PCR. The profile shows 92,000 or so clones, about three quarters of them singletons. J was trimmed by 3 bases and V by 4 bases; bases with no gene match: 6. The CDR3 has 15 residues. Germline V gives CDR1 MRHNA, CDR2 SNTAGT. The clonotype was recovered from a woman older than 75 with acute or convalescent COVID-19. This rearrangement joins TRBV6-4 to TRBJ2-3, with 8 bases that match TRBD2. Material for sequencing was peripheral blood. The CDR3 reads CASSVGSGETDTQYF. DNA of the CDR3: TGTGCCAGCAGTGTGGGTAGCGGGGAGACAGATACGCAGTATTTT.